Sequencing of this T cell receptor beta chain was carried out in a study of cytomegalovirus exposure and HLA in healthy donors. Study-level findings and limits: Accurate predictions that matched the HLA-A and HLA-B alleles of most subjects were reportedly made from TCR beta sequences.

This clone came up a few times. Its antigen remains unknown. The CDR3 contains 14 residues. Germline loops: CDR1 SGHRS, CDR2 YFSETQ. The V segment lost 6 bases and the J segment 4 bases; nucleotides outside the gene matches: 2. The PCR had 60 Vbeta and 13 Jbeta primers. The repertoire was sequenced with immunoSEQ multiplex PCR; TCRdb's copy has only in-frame clones and lacks some. The table has 110,000 to 150,000 clones, approximately 80% seen once. This chain links TRBV5-1 with TRBJ2-2; 11 nucleotides align to TRBD2. The material sequenced was PBMCs. The TCR sequence derives from a man aged 35 to 55 in good health and CMV-seronegative. In nucleotides, the CDR3 is TGCGCCAGCACCCTAGCGGGGGGCACCGGGGAGCTGTTTTTT. Its translation: CASTLAGGTGELFF.